This T cell receptor (beta chain) was found in a study of shared clonotypes between healthy human individuals. The assay was immunoSEQ multiplex PCR, and TCRdb's table has in-frame clones only and misses some. Of approximately 640,000 clones detected, 60% to 80% appear once; the ten largest clones hold 1.8%. The sample holds one count of this clone. Per the germline V gene, CDR1 is SGHRS and CDR2 is YFSETQ. The CDR3 totals 15 residues. The V end was cut by 4 bases, the J end by 0 bases, with 14 bases between. The chain uses TRBV5-1 and TRBJ2-7; no clear D gene. Sequenced input: memory CD4+ T cells sorted from blood. Subset denoted: CD45RA-negative fraction. This sequence originates from a woman aged 30 to 39 in good health. The CDR3 here is CASSRTAVNSYEQYF. CDR3 nucleotide sequence: TGCGCCAGCAGCCGGACGGCAGTTAACTCCTACGAGCAGTACTTC.